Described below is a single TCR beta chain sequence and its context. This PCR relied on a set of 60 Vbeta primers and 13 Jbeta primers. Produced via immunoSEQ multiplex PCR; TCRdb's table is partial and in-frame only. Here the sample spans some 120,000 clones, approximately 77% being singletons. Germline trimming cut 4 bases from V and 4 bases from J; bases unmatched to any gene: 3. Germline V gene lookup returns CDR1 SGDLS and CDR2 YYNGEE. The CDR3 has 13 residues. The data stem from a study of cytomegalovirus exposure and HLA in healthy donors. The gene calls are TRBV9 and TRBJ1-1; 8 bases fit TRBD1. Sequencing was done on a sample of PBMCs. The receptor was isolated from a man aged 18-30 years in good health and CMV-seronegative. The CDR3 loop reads CASSPDRGTEAFF. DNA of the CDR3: TGTGCCAGCAGCCCCGACAGGGGCACTGAAGCTTTCTTT.